Reported below is one T cell receptor beta chain. Its target antigen remains unknown. Base qualities are not recorded, but no much larger clone differs from it by a single base. For sequencing of the TCRbeta CDR3 region, genomic DNA was extracted from the sorted cells. TCRbeta CDR3 regions were sequenced using the immunoSEQ Assay. TCRdb took this table from immuneACCESS and kept in-frame rearrangements with V and J called. Such tables lack part of the clones; where checked against another copy, unresolved V genes explain under half of the gap, and the rest is unexplained. Recorded for this sample are about 93,000 clones; 92% of them occurred a single time. Jointly, the top ten make up roughly 0.5% of the sample. The data originate from a study of OX40 agonist ivuxolimab in advanced cancers. General notes on the study: Ivuxolimab was an agonistic, fully human IgG2 monoclonal antibody directed against OX40 (CD134), a costimulatory receptor. Intravenous ivuxolimab was administered to patients every 2 weeks at six dose levels: 0.01, 0.1, 0.3, 1.5, 3 and 10 mg/kg. Patients were allowed to have had prior anti-PD-1, anti-PD-L1 or anti-CTLA-4 therapy, and approximately 41% of the dose-escalation patients had previously received checkpoint inhibitors. Of the approximately 54 dose-escalation patients, hepatocellular carcinoma was present in about 20, melanoma in some 15, renal cell carcinoma in 9 and head and neck cancer in 9. Partial responses were achieved by three dose-escalation patients, of whom one had hepatocellular carcinoma and two had cutaneous melanoma. The point of sequencing TCRbeta in the periphery was to test whether ivuxolimab changed TCR sequence diversity and drove clonal T-cell expansion. The dose-escalation cohort was 80% to 90% male with a mean age of around 64 years, ranging from about 20 to 85. The paper covers the monotherapy dose-escalation part of the phase I ivuxolimab trial, which included N ≈ 50 patients.

The CDR3 measures 15 amino acids from cysteine to phenylalanine. Of all the DNA, just the CDR3 is kept, 45 bases in frame from base 1. CDR1 and CDR2 were assigned from the germline V gene (reference sequence) as SEHNR and FQNEAQ. Trimming removed 5 bases from V and 7 bases from J; the gene matches leave 10 bases unexplained. What the work shows at the level of the full study, not this receptor alone: In partial responders in the 0.1-3.0 mg/kg groups, normalized peripheral clonal expansion was found to be among the lowest, especially among CD8+ T cells. Which antigens the clonally expanded peripheral T cells were specific for was not determined. After ivuxolimab, more expanded clones were found on average in CD8+ T cells than in CD4+ T cells. At doses of 0.1 to 3.0 mg/kg, clonal expansion of both CD4+ and CD8+ T cells in blood was seen between baseline and week 6. Low levels of normalized T-cell clonal expansion were also seen in some patients who did not respond.

The trial excluded patients who had a history of autoimmune disease or were on systemic immunosuppression. Peripheral blood for TCR sequencing was drawn from every dose cohort at baseline, at cycle 4 day 1 and at cycle 7 day 1. The samples were taken from a phase I, first-in-human, multicenter, open-label dose-escalation trial of ivuxolimab. Adults with locally advanced or metastatic melanoma, renal cell, hepatocellular, or head and neck squamous cell carcinoma were enrolled in the trial. CD4+ and CD8+ T cells were sorted separately from peripheral blood before TCR sequencing. The V and J genes are TRBV7-9 and TRBJ1-4; the central 7 bases match TRBD1. Specimen: CD4+ or CD8+ T cells sorted from blood, collected in a trial of the OX40 agonist ivuxolimab. The receptor was derived from an adult with an advanced solid tumor such as melanoma, head and neck, liver or kidney cancer. The CDR3 protein: CASSVKGARGEKLFF. The nucleotides are TGTGCCAGCAGCGTTAAGGGGGCGCGAGGTGAAAAACTGTTTTTT.